The 17 T cell receptor beta chains reported below all come from one sample, sequenced in a study of T cell clonality in common variable immunodeficiency. Study-wide results and caveats: Reportedly, TCR beta sequences from common variable immunodeficiency showed fewer deletions and N-nucleotide insertions.

The table came from immunoSEQ multiplex PCR; TCRdb's copy has only in-frame clones and leaves some out. The sample is made up of around 24,000 clones, none counted only once. Antigens of these TCRs are unknown. Sequencing input: peripheral blood mononuclear cells. Every receptor here comes from a human donor with common variable immunodeficiency.

This clone turned up a few times. The sequenced part of the CDR3 DNA is TGTGCCAGCAGTGGGGACAGGGTACCAAAGAATGAG. Residues: CASSGDRVPKNE. The full CDR3 sequence reads CASSGDRVPKNEQFF. The chain is built from TRBV2 and TRBJ2-1, with 9 bases lining up with TRBD1. The CDR3 extends 3 residues past the end of the read, so its final part is completed from the germline J gene. The CDR3 loop spans 15 amino acids. Trimming removed 4 bases from V and 7 bases from J; junction bases left unmatched: 8. In germline, CDR1 is SNHLY, CDR2 FYNNEI.

The sample holds a few counts of this clone. The read finishes 3 residues shy of the CDR3 end, and the germline J gene is used to complete it. The J gene is TRBJ1-1, the V gene TRBV2, with unresolved D. This CDR3 contains 13 residues. V lost 4 bases to trimming and J lost 3 bases, with 9 bases between them. Germline CDR1 reads SNHLY; CDR2 reads FYNNEI. CDR3 in amino acids: CASSAQGYTEAFF. Incomplete CDR3 DNA: TGTGCCAGCAGTGCCCAAGGGTACACTGAA.

This clone was seen a handful of times. The read is 3 residues too short to cover the CDR3 end, so that end is filled in from the germline J gene. V usage is TRBV7-6 and J usage is TRBJ1-2; a possible D gene is TRBD1 (5 bases). This CDR3 has 16 residues. Germline V gives CDR1 SGHVS, CDR2 FNYEAQ. Trimming stripped 0 bases from V and 4 bases from J, with 15 bases between. The sequenced CDR3 bases are TGTGCCAGCAGCTTAGCCATGTCAGGTGGGGCCTATGGC. Translation gives CASSLAMSGGAYG. The whole CDR3 protein is CASSLAMSGGAYGYTF.

A word on this clone: Read coverage stops 3 residues before the CDR3 terminus; the germline J gene supplies the remainder. V usage is TRBV7-7 and J usage is TRBJ2-1, with 12 bases identical to TRBD1. V gave up 5 bases and J gave up 8 bases; unmatched junction bases: 7. Germline CDR1 and CDR2: SSHAT and FNYEAQ (reference sequence). The CDR3 runs 15 residues. The sequenced part of the CDR3 DNA is TGTGCCAGCAGCCAAGGGGGGACAGGGGGCGATGAG. The encoded protein is CASSQGGTGGDE. The CDR3, in full, reads CASSQGGTGGDEQFF.

This clone was seen more than once but under ten times. The read ends 3 residues shy of where the CDR3 ends; the end is completed using the germline J gene. The V call is TRBV30, the J call TRBJ2-1; 7 positions match TRBD2. The CDR3 runs 17 residues. J was trimmed by 8 bases and V by 3 bases; bases with no gene match: 19. Germline-derived CDR1 and CDR2 are GTSNPN and SVGIG (reference sequence). The part of the CDR3 DNA that was read is TGTGCCTGGAGGCTAGAGGGGCGGGGGAGTCGGCTAGATGAG. Translation gives CAWRLEGRGSRLDE. The whole CDR3 sequence reads CAWRLEGRGSRLDEQFF. The full variable domain, completed using reference TRBV30 and TRBJ2-1, is SQTIHQWPATLVQPVGSPLSLECTVEGTSNPNLYWYRQAAGRGLQLLFYSVGIGQISSEVPQNLSASRPQDRQFILSSKKLLLSDSGFYLCAWRLEGRGSRLDEQFFGPGTRLTVL.

Turning to this clone: Coverage ceases 3 residues before the CDR3 finishes, and the germline J gene fills in the end. V is TRBV7-8 and J is TRBJ1-5; D uncertain. V lost 5 bases and J 2 bases, leaving 16 bases between the germline ends. This CDR3 contains 16 residues. Germline loops: CDR1 SGHVS, CDR2 FQNEAQ. Incomplete CDR3 DNA: TGTGCCAGCAGCCTTGACATCAGTGGTGGCAATCAGCCC. Translated, it gives CASSLDISGGNQP. The whole CDR3 reads CASSLDISGGNQPQHF.

A few counts support this clone. The CDR3 end is not reached by the read, which stops 3 residues before it; the germline J gene fills it in. The V and J genes are TRBV5-1 and TRBJ1-1; TRBD1 is a possible D gene (5 bases). Germline values: CDR1 SGHRS, CDR2 YFSETQ. Trimming removed 2 bases from V and 2 bases from J, with 10 bases in between. The CDR3 is 14 amino acids. The CDR3 DNA, read in part, is TGCGCCAGCAGCTTCGCGACAGCTAACACTGAA. Translation gives CASSFATANTE. The whole CDR3 reads CASSFATANTEAFF.

Remarks on this clone: The CDR3 end falls 3 residues outside the read, so it is completed with the germline J gene. This sequence joins TRBV2 and TRBJ1-1; D remains unclear. Between the trimmed V and J ends, which lost 3 bases and 0 bases, there was a span of 8 bases. CDR1 is SNHLY, CDR2 FYNNEI, per germline. This CDR3 is built from 14 residues. CDR3 region: CASSDPELNTEAFF. CDR3 DNA, as far as it was read: TGTGCCAGCAGTGATCCAGAGTTGAACACTGAA. Full variable domain (missing parts from reference TRBV2 and TRBJ1-1): EPEVTQTPSHQVTQMGQEVILRCVPISNHLYFYWYRQILGQKVEFLVSFYNNEISEKSEIFDDQFSVERPDGSNFTLKIRSTKLEDSAMYFCASSDPELNTEAFFGQGTRLTVV.

For this clone: The sequence runs out 3 residues before the end of the CDR3; the remainder is reconstructed from the germline J gene. This chain links TRBV7-9 with TRBJ1-4; D may be TRBD1 (5 bases). The CDR3 extends over 15 amino acids. V was cut by 2 bases and J by 2 bases, with 9 bases left in between. From germline, CDR1 is SEHNR and CDR2 FQNEAQ (reference sequence). The sequenced part of the CDR3 DNA is TGTGCCAGCAGCTTACAGGGAACCACTAATGAAAAA. This sequence encodes CASSLQGTTNEK. The full CDR3 is CASSLQGTTNEKLFF.

This clone came up many times. Coverage ceases 3 residues before the CDR3 finishes, and the germline J gene fills in the end. This sequence joins TRBV18 and TRBJ2-5; 9 nucleotides agree with TRBD2. The CDR3 spans 14 residues. Germline V gene sequence: CDR1 KGHSH, CDR2 LQKENI. After removal of 6 bases from V and 3 bases from J, the junction contained 5 bases not matched to a gene. The CDR3 reads CASSLGLAKETQYF. Incomplete CDR3 DNA: TGTGCCAGCTCCCTCGGACTAGCGAAAGAGACC. Using reference TRBV18 and TRBJ2-5 for the parts outside the CDR3, the full variable domain is NAGVMQNPRHLVRRRGQEARLRCSPMKGHSHVYWYRQLPEEGLKFMVYLQKENIIDESGMPKERFSAEFPKEGPSILRIQQVVRGDSAAYFCASSLGLAKETQYFGPGTRLLVL.

This clone was counted at least ten times. The read ends 3 residues shy of where the CDR3 ends; the end is completed using the germline J gene. V and J are TRBV30 and TRBJ2-6, with TRBD2 matching over 8 bases. The V gene's germline CDR1 is GTSNPN and CDR2 SVGIG (reference sequence). V was clipped by 0 bases and J by 2 bases; unmatched bases: 6. This CDR3 comprises 17 residues. Partial CDR3 DNA: TGTGCCTGGAGTGTAGGGACGGGGGGGCCTGGGGCCAACGTC. Translated: CAWSVGTGGPGANV. The entire CDR3 sequence reads CAWSVGTGGPGANVLTF.

This clone has at least ten counts. The CDR3: CSATGLAGGLIYEQYF. The CDR3 DNA, read in part, is TGCAGTGCTACGGGACTAGCGGGAGGATTAATTTACGAG. The rearrangement joins TRBV20-1 to TRBJ2-7; 15 positions match TRBD2. The DNA ends 3 residues before the CDR3 does, and the rest of the CDR3 is filled in from the germline J gene. CDR3 length: 16 residues. Trimming cost V 4 bases and J 4 bases; bases outside gene matches: 8. Germline-derived CDR1 and CDR2 are DFQATT and SNEGSKA (reference sequence).

This clone was seen a handful of times. The read finishes 3 residues shy of the CDR3 end, and the germline J gene is used to complete it. Other DNA sequences in the same sample also yield this CDR3. This chain joins TRBV6-1 and TRBJ1-2; 7 bases are shared with TRBD1. The CDR3 runs to 14 residues. Germline trimming cut 1 base from V and 5 bases from J; bases unmatched to any gene: 4. The germline gives CDR1 MNHNS, CDR2 SASEGT. The CDR3: CASSEGGTAYGYTF. The covered CDR3 bases are TGTGCCAGCAGTGAAGGCGGGACAGCTTATGGC.

This clone was counted a few times. The CDR3 extends 3 residues past the end of the read, so its final part is completed from the germline J gene. This sequence joins TRBV19 and TRBJ2-7; TRBD1 is a possible D gene (5 bases). Per the germline V gene, CDR1 is LNHDA and CDR2 is SQIVND (reference sequence). The CDR3 is 13 amino acids. V was shortened by 5 bases and J by 4 bases, with 12 bases between the two germline ends. The sequenced CDR3 bases are TGTGCCAGTAGTCACAGGATCGGGTACGAG. It specifies CASSHRIGYE. The CDR3 in its entirety is CASSHRIGYEQYF.

Turning to this clone: The CDR3 end lies 3 residues beyond the end of the read and is filled in from the germline J gene. The V gene is TRBV2, the J gene TRBJ2-4, with a weak D call TRBD2 (5 bases). Germline V gene data show CDR1 as SNHLY and CDR2 as FYNNEI. Trimming took 4 bases from V and 6 from J, leaving 13 bases between them. This CDR3 is built from 14 residues. CDR3 DNA (partial): TGTGCCAGCAGTGTGGCCTCGGCGGGAAACATT. It is translated as CASSVASAGNI. The CDR3 reads in full as CASSVASAGNIQYF. Full variable domain (missing parts from reference TRBV2 and TRBJ2-4): EPEVTQTPSHQVTQMGQEVILRCVPISNHLYFYWYRQILGQKVEFLVSFYNNEISEKSEIFDDQFSVERPDGSNFTLKIRSTKLEDSAMYFCASSVASAGNIQYFGAGTRLSVL.

In the case of this clone: The read ends 3 residues shy of where the CDR3 ends; the end is completed using the germline J gene. The V call is TRBV7-6, the J call TRBJ2-7; TRBD1 agrees at 8 bases. Germline V CDR1 and CDR2: SGHVS, FNYEAQ. Unmatched junction bases numbered 11, after V lost 5 bases and J lost 2 bases. The CDR3 covers 16 residues. The DNA read from the CDR3 is TGTGCCAGCAGCCCCCGCCTGACAGGGGCGCCCTACGAG. It yields the protein CASSPRLTGAPYE. The complete CDR3 sequence is CASSPRLTGAPYEQYF.

In this sample, this clone turned up many times. The read stops 3 residues short of the end of the CDR3; the missing end is completed from the germline J gene. V usage is TRBV5-1 and J usage is TRBJ2-3, with 14 bases fitting TRBD2. The CDR3 covers 17 residues. Losses at the gene ends were 0 bases for V and 4 bases for J; bases not matched to a gene: 4. CDR1 SGHRS and CDR2 YFSETQ come from the germline V gene. The CDR3 protein is CASSLGTSGRKADTQYF. CDR3 bases read: TGCGCCAGCAGCTTGGGGACTAGCGGGAGGAAGGCAGATACG.